A selection of T cell receptor beta chains follows, all from one sample in a study of cytomegalovirus exposure and HLA in healthy donors. Here immunoSEQ multiplex PCR was the method, and the copy in TCRdb shows in-frame clones only, minus some. In the table there are about 140,000 clones, about 76% of which are singletons. Material: PBMCs. The receptors here all came from a male donor in good health and CMV-seronegative. The CDR3 runs from the conserved cysteine through the conserved F or W. The D gene is left open where the match is weak. Some rows mark clone size as missing; the rest say once, few, many or name a class of expanded clone.

D gene	V gene	CDR3 length	J gene	clone size	CDR3 protein	CDR3 DNA
TRBD1	TRBV19	12	TRBJ2-1	.	CASSTHRGEQFF	TGTGCCAGTAGTACTCACAGGGGGGAGCAGTTCTTC
TRBD2	TRBV6-1	16	TRBJ2-3	.	CASSDGTSGSTGAQYF	TGTGCCAGCAGTGACGGGACTAGCGGGAGCACGGGGGCTCAGTATTTT
.	TRBV27	14	TRBJ2-7	.	CASSLGGRSYEQYF	TGTGCCAGCAGTTTAGGCGGGCGATCCTACGAGCAGTACTTC
.	TRBV29-1	12	TRBJ2-7	.	CSVAGTSYEQYF	TGCAGCGTGGCCGGGACATCCTACGAGCAGTACTTC
.	TRBV6-1	15	TRBJ2-6	.	CATRQYSSGANVLTF	TGTGCCACGCGGCAGTATAGCTCTGGGGCCAACGTCCTGACTTTC
.	TRBV19	14	TRBJ1-2	.	CASSIGGRAYGYTF	TGTGCCAGTAGTATAGGGGGCAGGGCCTATGGCTACACCTTC
.	TRBV27	16	TRBJ2-5	.	CASSVQNRVGKETQYF	TGTGCCAGCAGTGTCCAGAACAGGGTCGGGAAAGAGACCCAGTACTTC
.	TRBV19	15	TRBJ1-2	few	CASSMGQRANYGYTF	TGTGCCAGTAGTATGGGGCAGAGAGCTAACTATGGCTACACCTTC
.	TRBV2	15	TRBJ1-5	.	CASRAQGTPGQPQHF	TGTGCCAGCAGAGCCCAGGGGACCCCCGGTCAGCCCCAGCATTTT
.	TRBV28	15	TRBJ2-1	.	CASSAQGRWHNEQFF	TGTGCCAGCAGCGCACAGGGTAGGTGGCACAATGAGCAGTTCTTC
TRBD2	TRBV11-3	17	TRBJ2-5	.	CASSLGGSRGGQETQYF	TGTGCCAGCAGCTTGGGTGGAAGCCGGGGGGGACAAGAGACCCAGTACTTC
TRBD2	TRBV9	15	TRBJ2-3	.	CASSASGEWADTQYF	TGTGCCAGCAGCGCGAGCGGGGAGTGGGCGGATACGCAGTATTTT
.	TRBV6-5	16	TRBJ2-5	.	CASSYSGQHHGETQYF	TGTGCCAGCAGTTACTCTGGACAGCACCACGGAGAGACCCAGTACTTC
TRBD1	TRBV15	16	TRBJ1-5	.	CATSSWTGGSNQPQHF	TGTGCCACCAGCAGCTGGACAGGGGGGAGCAATCAGCCCCAGCATTTT
.	TRBV13	14	TRBJ2-2	.	CASSLQRGTGELFF	TGTGCCAGCAGCTTACAACGGGGCACCGGGGAGCTGTTTTTT
.	TRBV6-1	15	TRBJ1-2	.	CASSARQVVDSGYTF	TGTGCCAGCAGTGCCCGACAGGTGGTTGACTCGGGCTACACCTTC
.	TRBV25-1	15	TRBJ2-1	.	CASSEGGEAYNEQFF	TGTGCCAGCAGTGAAGGTGGGGAGGCCTACAATGAGCAGTTCTTC
TRBD1	TRBV6-1	13	TRBJ2-1	.	CASGRDRRDEQFF	TGTGCCAGCGGCCGGGACAGGCGCGATGAGCAGTTCTTC
TRBD2	TRBV7-6	15	TRBJ2-7	.	CASSPVTSGSYEQYF	TGTGCCAGCAGCCCCGTTACTAGCGGGAGCTACGAGCAGTACTTC
.	TRBV6-6	13	TRBJ1-3	.	CASSYEPSATIYF	TGTGCCAGCAGTTACGAGCCCTCCGCCACCATATATTTT
TRBD1	TRBV7-3	16	TRBJ1-6	.	CASRVSWTGNNSPLHF	TGTGCCAGCAGGGTTTCCTGGACAGGCAATAATTCACCCCTCCACTTT
TRBD1	TRBV4-1	14	TRBJ1-1	.	CASSEGQGASGAFF	TGCGCCAGCAGCGAGGGACAGGGGGCTTCTGGGGCTTTCTTT
.	TRBV7-9	13	TRBJ2-1	.	CASFPIQGNEQFF	TGTGCCAGCTTTCCCATACAGGGCAATGAGCAGTTCTTC
TRBD2	TRBV19	14	TRBJ2-7	.	CASTPARGSYEQYF	TGTGCCAGTACCCCCGCGCGGGGGAGCTACGAGCAGTACTTC
.	TRBV11-2	12	TRBJ2-5	.	CASTESVWEQYF	TGTGCCAGCACCGAAAGCGTTTGGGAGCAGTACTTC
.	TRBV6-5	14	TRBJ2-2	.	CASSYKGYTGELFF	TGTGCCAGCAGTTATAAGGGGTACACCGGGGAGCTGTTTTTT
.	TRBV6-5	12	TRBJ1-2	.	CARSRRHYGYTF	TGTGCCCGGTCCCGGAGACACTATGGCTACACCTTC
TRBD2	TRBV19	17	TRBJ2-1	.	CASSTWTGGSSYNEQFF	TGTGCCAGTAGTACTTGGACGGGAGGAAGCTCCTACAATGAGCAGTTCTTC
TRBD1	TRBV6-6	16	TRBJ2-2	once	CASSYSLTGGTGELFF	TGTGCCAGCAGTTACTCCTTAACAGGGGGGACCGGGGAGCTGTTTTTT
TRBD1	TRBV5-1	16	TRBJ2-5	.	CASSLTGGQHQETQYF	TGCGCCAGCAGCTTGACAGGGGGCCAACATCAAGAGACCCAGTACTTC
.	TRBV5-1	13	TRBJ1-4	.	CASSRGSDEKLFF	TGCGCCAGCAGCAGGGGGAGCGATGAAAAACTGTTTTTT
TRBD1	TRBV29-1	15	TRBJ1-1	.	CSVARQGRVNTEAFF	TGCAGCGTTGCCCGACAGGGGAGGGTGAACACTGAAGCTTTCTTT
TRBD1	TRBV5-1	15	TRBJ1-1	.	CASSIWGQVGTEAFF	TGCGCCAGCAGCATTTGGGGACAGGTTGGCACTGAAGCTTTCTTT
TRBD1	TRBV5-1	13	TRBJ2-7	.	CASSFQGAYEQYF	TGCGCCAGCAGCTTCCAGGGGGCCTACGAGCAGTACTTC
TRBD1	TRBV7-3	13	TRBJ2-7	few	CASRPGQGYEQYF	TGTGCCAGCAGACCGGGACAGGGCTACGAGCAGTACTTC
TRBD1	TRBV7-2	17	TRBJ1-2	.	CASSLKGGRDRGGGYTF	TGTGCCAGCAGCTTAAAGGGCGGACGGGACAGGGGGGGTGGCTACACCTTC
.	TRBV9	15	TRBJ1-6	.	CASSVALAPNSPLHF	TGTGCCAGCAGCGTAGCCTTGGCACCAAATTCACCCCTCCACTTT
.	TRBV6-5	13	TRBJ2-2	.	CASSRLYTGELFF	TGTGCCAGCAGCCGCCTATACACCGGGGAGCTGTTTTTT
TRBD1	TRBV7-2	16	TRBJ1-2	.	CASSQTGTGFTSGYTF	TGTGCCAGCAGCCAAACCGGGACAGGGTTTACGAGTGGCTACACCTTC
.	TRBV7-3	16	TRBJ2-1	.	CASSLTGDFRLGEQFF	TGTGCCAGCAGCTTAACCGGGGACTTTCGATTGGGTGAGCAGTTCTTC
.	TRBV7-3	14	TRBJ1-1	.	CASSLQVMNTEAFF	TGTGCCAGCAGCTTACAGGTGATGAACACTGAAGCTTTCTTT
.	TRBV4-2	17	TRBJ1-1	.	CASSQDSGLSMNTEAFF	TGTGCCAGCAGCCAAGATTCGGGTTTATCTATGAACACTGAAGCTTTCTTT
TRBD1	TRBV25-1	16	TRBJ2-6	once	CASSEYLWDREGVLTF	TGTGCCAGCAGTGAATACCTCTGGGACAGGGAGGGTGTCCTGACTTTC
.	TRBV5-8	15	TRBJ1-1	.	CASSFRHSSGTEAFF	TGTGCCAGCAGCTTCCGACACTCCTCCGGCACTGAAGCTTTCTTT
TRBD2	TRBV7-2	15	TRBJ2-7	.	CASRLGVAGVYEQYF	TGTGCCAGCAGGCTAGGGGTAGCGGGGGTGTACGAGCAGTACTTC
.	TRBV9	14	TRBJ2-2	.	CASSVAVNTGELFF	TGTGCCAGCAGCGTGGCGGTAAACACCGGGGAGCTGTTTTTT
TRBD1	TRBV27	16	TRBJ2-6	.	CASSRQGWYGANGLTF	TGTGCCAGCAGCCGACAGGGCTGGTATGGGGCCAACGGCCTGACTTTC
.	TRBV19	16	TRBJ1-5	.	CASSILKNEGNQPQHF	TGTGCCAGTAGTATCCTCAAAAACGAGGGCAATCAGCCCCAGCATTTT
TRBD1	TRBV7-6	16	TRBJ2-7	.	CASSSPGDDRDYEQYF	TGTGCCAGCAGCTCACCCGGGGACGACAGGGACTACGAGCAGTACTTC
.	TRBV27	15	TRBJ1-1	.	CASSLGTGADSIAFF	TGTGCCAGCAGTTTAGGTACAGGCGCCGACTCTATAGCTTTCTTT
TRBD1	TRBV5-8	15	TRBJ2-7	once	CASSTPRDRAYEQYF	TGTGCCAGCAGCACCCCTCGGGACAGGGCCTACGAGCAGTACTTC
.	TRBV5-1	16	TRBJ1-1	.	CASSLGKGVGGTEAFF	TGCGCCAGCAGCTTGGGAAAGGGGGTGGGTGGCACTGAAGCTTTCTTT